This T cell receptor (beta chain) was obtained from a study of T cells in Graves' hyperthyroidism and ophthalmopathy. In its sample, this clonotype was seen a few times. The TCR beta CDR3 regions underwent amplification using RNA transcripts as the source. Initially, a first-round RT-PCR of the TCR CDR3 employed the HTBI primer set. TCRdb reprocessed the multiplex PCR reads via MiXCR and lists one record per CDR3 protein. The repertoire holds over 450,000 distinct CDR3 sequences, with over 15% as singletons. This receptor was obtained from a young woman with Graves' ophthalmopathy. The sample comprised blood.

CDR3 bases: TGTGCCAGCAGTTCCGTGGTGGCAGATACGCAGTATTTT. As protein: CASSSVVADTQYF. The chain is built from TRBV6-1 and TRBJ2-3, with no clear D. V was shortened by 5 bases and J by 4 bases, with 10 bases between the two germline ends. This CDR3 has 13 residues. CDR1 and CDR2 (germline): MNHNS, SASEGT.